This is a list of T cell receptor beta chains from one sample in a study of metastatic and nonmetastatic thyroid tumors. Through MiXCR, TCRdb re-clonotyped the PCR reads. The sample lists approximately 12,000 clones; around 25% were seen once. The specimen sequenced was adjacent normal tissue. These receptors were obtained from a female donor with papillary thyroid cancer or a benign thyroid nodule (not recorded which). Some clones in this sample may be carry-over from other donors' samples. Each CDR3 is given with its conserved first and last residue. A clone size is listed for some rows: how often the clone was seen (once, few, many), or a class if it is expanded.

j_gene: TRBJ2-6; abundance: few; v_gene: TRBV19; CDR3aa: CASRTESSGANVLTF
j_gene: TRBJ1-1; abundance: many; v_gene: TRBV11-3; CDR3aa: CASSLGGLNTEAFF
j_gene: TRBJ2-5; abundance: few; v_gene: TRBV28; CDR3aa: CASSPPERAETQYF
j_gene: TRBJ2-5; abundance: -; v_gene: TRBV2; CDR3aa: CASSEMPLAEKTQYF
j_gene: TRBJ2-1; abundance: -; v_gene: TRBV5-1; CDR3aa: CASSLELFKGMHNEQFF
j_gene: TRBJ2-3; abundance: few; v_gene: TRBV12-3/TRBV12-4; CDR3aa: CASSLGGVADTQYF
j_gene: TRBJ2-7; abundance: -; v_gene: TRBV12-3/TRBV12-4; CDR3aa: CASSFRRGDEQYF
j_gene: TRBJ2-1; abundance: many; v_gene: TRBV5-6; CDR3aa: CASSLGVGDEQFF
j_gene: TRBJ1-1; abundance: few; v_gene: TRBV28; CDR3aa: CASSTINTEAFF
j_gene: TRBJ2-1; abundance: -; v_gene: TRBV20-1; CDR3aa: CSPRDLAQRAGVNEQFF
j_gene: TRBJ2-3; abundance: many; v_gene: TRBV3-1; CDR3aa: CASSRSVADTQYF
j_gene: TRBJ2-2; abundance: many; v_gene: TRBV7-9; CDR3aa: CASSLAPTGELFF
j_gene: TRBJ1-3; abundance: -; v_gene: TRBV12-3/TRBV12-4; CDR3aa: CASSLMGGGNTIYF
j_gene: TRBJ2-7; abundance: -; v_gene: TRBV7-8; CDR3aa: CASSWVTPYEQYF
j_gene: TRBJ2-7; abundance: hyperexpanded; v_gene: TRBV6-1; CDR3aa: CASKGSGGPYEQYF
j_gene: TRBJ1-6; abundance: -; v_gene: TRBV6-2/TRBV6-3; CDR3aa: CASSYSTGMSSPLHF
j_gene: TRBJ2-1; abundance: medium-sized; v_gene: TRBV27; CDR3aa: CASSSGAGPSSYNEQFF
j_gene: TRBJ2-3; abundance: many; v_gene: TRBV11-2; CDR3aa: CASSLGGGTEGQYF
j_gene: TRBJ2-1; abundance: medium-sized; v_gene: TRBV27; CDR3aa: CASSLSSGIGEQFF
j_gene: TRBJ1-6; abundance: many; v_gene: TRBV19; CDR3aa: CASSIFLALGVRPKDNSPLHF
j_gene: TRBJ2-7; abundance: few; v_gene: TRBV12-3/TRBV12-4; CDR3aa: CASRPGLAGGGYEQYF
j_gene: TRBJ2-7; abundance: medium-sized; v_gene: TRBV5-1; CDR3aa: CASSFGHGSYEQYF
j_gene: TRBJ2-7; abundance: -; v_gene: TRBV27; CDR3aa: CATMEDGGYEQYF
j_gene: TRBJ1-2; abundance: many; v_gene: TRBV7-9; CDR3aa: CASNPAAGGTNGYTF
j_gene: TRBJ2-1; abundance: few; v_gene: TRBV6-2/TRBV6-3; CDR3aa: CASSYTPGGAGAGYNEQFF
j_gene: TRBJ2-5; abundance: once; v_gene: TRBV20-1; CDR3aa: CSATRQGQTQYF
j_gene: TRBJ2-1; abundance: large; v_gene: TRBV30; CDR3aa: CAWSSTPDSEQFF
j_gene: TRBJ1-6; abundance: many; v_gene: TRBV6-2/TRBV6-3; CDR3aa: CASSPRQERSYNSPLHF